What follows is one TCR beta chain and its context. Only a few counts were recorded for this clonotype. The antigen it recognizes is unknown. No base quality information exists; no much larger clone differs at one position. These data are taken from a study of blood T cells in healthy people across ages (dated by TCRdb to the mid-2010s). General notes on the study: In model experiments, template switching captured roughly one uniquely barcoded TCR beta cDNA molecule for every two T cells. To avoid experimental bias, donors of different ages were randomly spread across the sequencing lanes. Using deep sequencing normalized with unique cDNA molecular identifiers, the study measured how TCR beta repertoire diversity changes with age. Using the same blood draw, the study looked at two additional independent replicas of 1 million unique cDNA reads for two donors, one aged 18 to 30 and the other aged 80 or older. The donors were split into four age groups: young (average 16 years), middle-aged (about 40), aged (about 56) and long-lived (82).

The paper as a whole reports these results and caveats: Estimates of total diversity based on one million sequenced T cells were considered lower bounds and underestimates. A strong correlation was found between observed TCR beta diversity and the percentage of naive T cells measured by flow cytometry. Observed TCR beta diversity per million T cells fell roughly linearly with age, and a significant reduction was already apparent by age around 40. Because the CMV infection status of the donors was unknown, age-related changes in expanded clonotypes may potentially have been confounded. Compared with the aged group, more naive CD4+ T cells, fewer expanded clones and increased TCR diversity were shown by the long-lived group, suggesting age selection. Bulk unsorted PBMC profiling prevented conclusive comparison of naive and antigen-experienced compartments.

V is shortened by 4 bases, J by 5 bases, and the region joining them spans 10 bases. Including cysteine and phenylalanine, the CDR3 has 12 amino acids. Only the CDR3 region is kept as DNA, spanning 36 bases read in frame from base 1. CDR1 and CDR2 (SGHRS, YFSETQ) derive from the germline V gene. Donors were a few dozen systemically healthy Caucasian individuals from Russia aged roughly 6 to 90 years. Each donor gave approximately 9.3 milliliters of peripheral blood, collected into EDTA-treated Vacutainer tubes. PBMCs were isolated by Ficoll-Paque density-gradient centrifugation, with at least 7 million obtained per sample. Trizol reagent was used to extract total RNA from PBMCs, with at least 6 micrograms per sample. The percentages of naive CD45RAhigh/CD27high T cells were determined by flow cytometry on a PBMC aliquot from every donor. Receptor amplification or capture employed 5' RACE. Instrument on record: Illumina HiSeq 2500. The second PCR ran for roughly 7 to 11 cycles and used a J-beta primer mix along with a sample-barcoded 5' primer. Each TCR beta cDNA molecule received a unique molecular identifier from a template-switch 5' adaptor carrying 12 random nucleotides. At least 3 million CDR3-containing paired-end reads were obtained from each sample. All of the RNA was converted into first-strand cDNA using the Mint cDNA synthesis kit, with a TRBC-specific oligonucleotide serving as the primer. All cDNA was treated with uracil-DNA glycosylase and then went through a first 18-cycle PCR with the universal primers M1SS and BC2_uni_R. On the study's bioinformatics: For normalization, 1 million high-quality reads, each with a distinct molecular identifier, were randomly selected from each sample. Reads sharing molecular identifiers were discarded rather than binned into consensus sequences. MiTCR, with a Q25 quality threshold and the strictest error-elimination algorithm, was used for CDR3 identification, clonotype clustering and error correction. A nonparametric unseen species model using Euler transformation provided a lower-bound estimate of total TCR beta diversity. TCRdb took the public reads, trimmed them with fastp at Q25, ran MiXCR for clone calling and kept in-frame beta chains. Entries that share a CDR3 protein sequence are merged under the most common genes and DNA. In this record, the V and J calls reflect TCRdb's handling and not the investigators' own analysis. The sample includes hundreds of thousands of distinct CDR3 sequences, with approximately 49% observed a single time. Clones ranked in the top ten supply around 15% of the sample.

The sequence came from a man younger than 45 in good health. The chain couples TRBV5-1 to TRBJ2-7; the D gene is perhaps TRBD1, on 6 matching bases. The specimen was blood. The CDR3 reads CASSEGEHEQYF. Read as DNA, the sequence is TGCGCCAGCAGCGAGGGGGAGCACGAGCAGTACTTC. The reference TRBV5-1 and TRBJ2-7 proteins fill in what lies around the CDR3, so the full variable domain reads KAGVTQTPRYLIKTRGQQVTLSCSPISGHRSVSWYQQTPGQGLQFLFEYFSETQRNKGNFPGRFSGRQFSNSRSEMNVSTLELGDSALYLCASSEGEHEQYFGPGTRLTVT.